The 2 T cell receptor beta chains reported below all come from one sample, sequenced in a study of CD8+ T cells in alopecia areata. Treatment noted: oral pan-JAK inhibitor, 5-10 mg twice daily. The authors extracted RNA and reverse transcribed it into cDNA as the sequencing template. Profiled with immunoSEQ multiplex PCR; TCRdb holds only in-frame clones, not every one. The sample gives some 99,000 clones, around 55% of which show up once; 15% to 17% is in the top ten. This material consisted of CD8+ T cells sorted from blood, taken at week 4, from a patient treated with tofacitinib. These receptors originate from a human donor with alopecia areata.

The rearrangement uses TRBV6-6 and TRBJ2-3; the D is unclear. CDR3 length: 11 residues. Germline loops: CDR1 MNHNY, CDR2 SVGAGI (reference sequence). Trimming removed 0 bases from V and 5 bases from J, with 0 bases in between. The CDR3 spells CASSYSDTQYF. The CDR3, as DNA: TGTGCCAGCAGTTACTCAGATACGCAGTATTTT.

This clone was counted between two and nine times. This chain joins TRBV6-6 and TRBJ1-1; D possibly corresponds to TRBD1 (6 bases). V was pared by 0 bases and J by 0 bases, with 11 bases between. The length of the CDR3 is 16 residues. Germline lookup yields CDR1 MNHNY and CDR2 SVGAGI (reference sequence). Here the CDR3 reads CASSYSETGVNTEAFF. The CDR3 DNA is TGTGCCAGCAGTTACTCGGAGACAGGTGTGAACACTGAAGCTTTCTTT.